This is a list of T cell receptor beta chains from one sample in a study of OX40 agonist ivuxolimab in advanced cancers. The method was immunoSEQ multiplex PCR; TCRdb's version includes in-frame clones alone and lacks a portion of them. The table includes 64,000 or so clones, approximately 80% detected once. The specimen was CD4+ or CD8+ T cells sorted from blood, collected in a trial of the OX40 agonist ivuxolimab. These receptor sequences come from an adult with an advanced solid tumor such as melanoma, head and neck, liver or kidney cancer. The CDR3 runs from the conserved cysteine through the conserved F or W. Fields, in order: clone size, J gene, V gene, CDR3 protein. Only part of the rows carry a size: once, few, many, or a class if the clone is expanded.

.	TRBJ2-1	TRBV11-3	CASSLASYNEQFF
.	TRBJ1-4	TRBV7-9	CASSLNEKLFF
.	TRBJ2-7	TRBV5-4	CASSLDANYEQYF
.	TRBJ1-1	TRBV29-1	CSVGPGWGMMNTEAFF
.	TRBJ2-7	TRBV5-1	CASSLGPGNPYEQYF
.	TRBJ1-6	TRBV5-1	CASSWGPPGTNSPLHF
.	TRBJ1-4	TRBV2	CASSANRGVWEKLFF
.	TRBJ1-3	TRBV18	CASSTGAGARSGNTIYF
.	TRBJ1-2	TRBV5-1	CASSPGQGEGGYTF
.	TRBJ2-7	TRBV2	CASIGHKGLAGGYEQYF
once	TRBJ2-6	TRBV19	CASSLDRSNSGANVLTF
.	TRBJ2-5	TRBV5-1	CASSLAAGKETQYF
.	TRBJ2-7	TRBV9	CASSVTGSSYEQYF
.	TRBJ1-1	TRBV6-1	CASSMGLRLNTEAFF
.	TRBJ2-2	TRBV4-1	CASSQNGLESSNTGELFF
.	TRBJ2-1	TRBV18	CASSPFLAGGDEQFF
.	TRBJ1-1	TRBV27	CASSSPPGGGRGTEAFF
.	TRBJ2-2	TRBV29-1	CSVDLANTGELFF
.	TRBJ2-3	TRBV4-2	CASSQAVTLSTLAGDFNTQYF
.	TRBJ1-4	TRBV5-6	CASSLGVANEKLFF
few	TRBJ1-2	TRBV2	CASSDRGVDGYTF
.	TRBJ1-1	TRBV9	CASSVGVDRETEAFF
.	TRBJ1-1	TRBV5-1	CASSLGPASEAFF
.	TRBJ1-1	TRBV4-1	CASSQVQGATEAFF
.	TRBJ2-2	TRBV4-1	CASSQGRGRGTGELFF
.	TRBJ1-4	TRBV15	CATSRVQEKLFF
.	TRBJ2-5	TRBV20-1	CSARDRETQYF
.	TRBJ1-5	TRBV9	CASSVGLGNQPQHF
.	TRBJ2-3	TRBV14	CASSQATLMTDTQYF
once	TRBJ2-5	TRBV5-1	CASSLAVSLAGVDETQYF
.	TRBJ1-2	TRBV4-1	CASSHTTQGRLSDNYGYTF
.	TRBJ1-1	TRBV30	CAWRFGRVTEAFF
.	TRBJ2-7	TRBV7-9	CASSPVRGSTYEQYF
.	TRBJ2-2	TRBV7-3	CASKPDRAAGELFF
.	TRBJ2-3	TRBV2	CASSDPARGRISTDTQYF
.	TRBJ2-5	TRBV27	CATALRAGALETQYF
.	TRBJ1-1	TRBV5-6	CASSPDGKMNTEAFF
once	TRBJ1-1	TRBV6-1	CASRGQMNTEAFF
.	TRBJ1-4	TRBV5-1	CASSGGEKLFF
once	TRBJ1-2	TRBV27	CASSLRAGSYGYTF
.	TRBJ2-3	TRBV20-1	CSARRTDTQYF
.	TRBJ1-4	TRBV10-3	CAISVDRGTNEKLFF
.	TRBJ2-2	TRBV9	CASSSRLAGGIGELFF
.	TRBJ1-4	TRBV29-1	CSVEVGDLGEKLFF
.	TRBJ2-7	TRBV18	CASSRTSGYYEQYF
.	TRBJ2-5	TRBV10-1	CASSPLDRGREETQYF
once	TRBJ2-4	TRBV7-2	CASSPLGTVLAKNIQYF
.	TRBJ2-3	TRBV19	CASSTLQGVAANTQYF
few	TRBJ2-2	TRBV5-1	CASSPIKIGELFF
.	TRBJ2-2	TRBV7-9	CASSLVSIGELFF
.	TRBJ1-5	TRBV7-6	CASSLGGRNQPQHF
.	TRBJ2-1	TRBV19	CASSVWGNEQFF
.	TRBJ2-6	TRBV30	CAWSDPSGANVLTF
.	TRBJ2-5	TRBV5-1	CASSPEGGGETQYF
.	TRBJ2-3	TRBV2	CARTSETGSDTQYF